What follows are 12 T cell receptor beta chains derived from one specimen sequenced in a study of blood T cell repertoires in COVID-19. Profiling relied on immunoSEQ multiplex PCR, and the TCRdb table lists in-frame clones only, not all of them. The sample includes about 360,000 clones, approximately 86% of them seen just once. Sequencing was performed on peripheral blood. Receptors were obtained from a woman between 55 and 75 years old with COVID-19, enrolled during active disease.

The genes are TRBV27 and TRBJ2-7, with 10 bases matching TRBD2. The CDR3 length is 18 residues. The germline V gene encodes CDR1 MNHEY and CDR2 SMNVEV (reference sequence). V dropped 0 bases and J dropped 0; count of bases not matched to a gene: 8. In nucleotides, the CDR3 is TGTGCCAGCAGTTTATCGAAGCCTAGCGGGGGCCTCTCCTACGAGCAGTACTTC. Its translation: CASSLSKPSGGLSYEQYF.

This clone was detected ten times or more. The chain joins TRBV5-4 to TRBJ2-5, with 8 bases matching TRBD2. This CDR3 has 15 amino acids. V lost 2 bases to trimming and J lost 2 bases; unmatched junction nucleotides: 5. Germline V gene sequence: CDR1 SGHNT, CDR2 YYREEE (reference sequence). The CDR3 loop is CASSLILAGQETQYF. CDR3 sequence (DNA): TGTGCCAGCAGCTTAATATTAGCGGGGCAAGAGACCCAGTACTTC.

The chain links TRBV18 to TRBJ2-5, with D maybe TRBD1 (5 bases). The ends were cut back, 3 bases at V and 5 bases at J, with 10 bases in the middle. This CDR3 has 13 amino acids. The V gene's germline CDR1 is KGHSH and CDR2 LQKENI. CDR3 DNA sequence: TGTGCCAGCTCACCGGGGAACAGGGAGACCCAGTACTTC. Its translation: CASSPGNRETQYF.

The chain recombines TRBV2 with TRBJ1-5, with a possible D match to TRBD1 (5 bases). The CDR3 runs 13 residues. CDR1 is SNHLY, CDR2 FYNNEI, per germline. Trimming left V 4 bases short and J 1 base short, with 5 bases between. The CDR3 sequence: CASSGQSNQPQHF. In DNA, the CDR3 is TGTGCCAGCAGTGGACAGAGCAATCAGCCCCAGCATTTT.

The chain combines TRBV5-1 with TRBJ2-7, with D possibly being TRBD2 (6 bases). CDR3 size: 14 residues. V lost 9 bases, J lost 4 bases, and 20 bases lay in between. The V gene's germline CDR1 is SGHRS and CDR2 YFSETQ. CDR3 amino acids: CATMWGSGSYEQYF. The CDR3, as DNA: TGCGCCACCATGTGGGGTAGCGGTAGTTACGAGCAGTACTTC.

The DNA for the CDR3 is TGTGCCAGCAGCTTAGGGCCGACAGGGGGCCCCGAGCAGTACTTC. It yields the protein CASSLGPTGGPEQYF. The rearrangement joins TRBV13 to TRBJ2-7; the match to TRBD1 covers 10 bases. With V trimmed by 0 bases and J by 6 bases, 5 bases remained unmatched. This CDR3 comprises 15 residues. The V gene's germline CDR1 is PRHDT and CDR2 FYEKMQ (reference sequence).

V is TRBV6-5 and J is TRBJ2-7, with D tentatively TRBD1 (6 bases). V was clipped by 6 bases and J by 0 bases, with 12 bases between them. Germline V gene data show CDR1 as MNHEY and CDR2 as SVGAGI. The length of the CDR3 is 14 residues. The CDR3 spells CASRTGTSSYEQYF. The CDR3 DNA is TGTGCCAGCAGGACCGGGACAAGCTCCTACGAGCAGTACTTC.

DNA of the CDR3: TGTGCCAGCAGCTCCCGACTAGGAACCACAGATACGCAGTATTTT. Translation gives CASSSRLGTTDTQYF. The chain is built from TRBV7-3 and TRBJ2-3; a weak D match, TRBD2 (6 bases). This CDR3 comprises 15 residues. V was trimmed by 4 bases and J by 2 bases, leaving 13 bases between them. The germline V gene encodes CDR1 SGHTA and CDR2 FQGTGA.

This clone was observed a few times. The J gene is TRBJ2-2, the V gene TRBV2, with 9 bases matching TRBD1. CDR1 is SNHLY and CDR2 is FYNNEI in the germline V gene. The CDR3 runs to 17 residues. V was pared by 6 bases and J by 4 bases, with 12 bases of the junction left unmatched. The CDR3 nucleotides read TGTGCCAGCAGGCGGATCTGGACAGGGGTCGGCACCGGGGAGCTGTTTTTT. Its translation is CASRRIWTGVGTGELFF. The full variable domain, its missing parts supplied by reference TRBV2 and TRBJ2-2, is EPEVTQTPSHQVTQMGQEVILRCVPISNHLYFYWYRQILGQKVEFLVSFYNNEISEKSEIFDDQFSVERPDGSNFTLKIRSTKLEDSAMYFCASRRIWTGVGTGELFFGEGSRLTVL.

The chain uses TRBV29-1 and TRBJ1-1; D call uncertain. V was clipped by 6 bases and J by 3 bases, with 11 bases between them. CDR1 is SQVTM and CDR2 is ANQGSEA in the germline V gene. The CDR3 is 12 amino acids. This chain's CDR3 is CSVEDGHTEAFF. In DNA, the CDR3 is TGCAGCGTGGAGGACGGGCACACTGAAGCTTTCTTT. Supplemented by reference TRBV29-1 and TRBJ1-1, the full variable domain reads SAVISQKPSRDICQRGTSLTIQCQVDSQVTMMFWYRQQPGQSLTLIATANQGSEATYESGFVIDKFPISRPNLTFSTLTVSNMSPEDSSIYLCSVEDGHTEAFFGQGTRLTVV.

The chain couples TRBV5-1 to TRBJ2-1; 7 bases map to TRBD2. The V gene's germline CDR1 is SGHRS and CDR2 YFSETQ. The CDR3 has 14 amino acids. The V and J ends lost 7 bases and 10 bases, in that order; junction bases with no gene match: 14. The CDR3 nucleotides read TGCGCCAGCTCCCGGGACTATGCTCCCGACGAGCAGTTCTTC. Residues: CASSRDYAPDEQFF.

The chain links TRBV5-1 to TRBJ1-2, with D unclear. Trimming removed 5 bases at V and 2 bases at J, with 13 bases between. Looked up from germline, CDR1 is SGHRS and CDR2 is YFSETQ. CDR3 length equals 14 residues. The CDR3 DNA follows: TGCGCCAGCAGGTTAGACGGAGGGAACTATGGCTACACCTTC. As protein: CASRLDGGNYGYTF.